The TCR beta chain under discussion was sequenced for a study of blood T cell repertoires in COVID-19. Under the authors' procedure: Nucleated cell number was recorded as an estimate derived from reference gene primer amplification. TCRdb keeps only in-frame clones here, not all; method: immunoSEQ multiplex PCR. V and J calls and clone size come straight from that table; D and trimming were deduced from the DNA. The table lists 120,000 or so clones, around 78% of them singletons. CDR1 and CDR2 from the germline V gene are SGDLS and YYNGEE. With 3 bases removed from V and 1 base from J, the gap between germline ends came to 13 bases. The CDR3 is 15 amino acids.

This TCR derives from a man between 70 and 80 years old with acute or convalescent COVID-19. The sample was peripheral blood. The rearrangement links TRBV9 to TRBJ1-1; the D gene is possibly TRBD1 (5 bases). CDR3 in amino acids: CASSARPGGNTEAFF. The CDR3 DNA reads TGTGCCAGCAGCGCCCGCCCGGGGGGGAACACTGAAGCTTTCTTT.